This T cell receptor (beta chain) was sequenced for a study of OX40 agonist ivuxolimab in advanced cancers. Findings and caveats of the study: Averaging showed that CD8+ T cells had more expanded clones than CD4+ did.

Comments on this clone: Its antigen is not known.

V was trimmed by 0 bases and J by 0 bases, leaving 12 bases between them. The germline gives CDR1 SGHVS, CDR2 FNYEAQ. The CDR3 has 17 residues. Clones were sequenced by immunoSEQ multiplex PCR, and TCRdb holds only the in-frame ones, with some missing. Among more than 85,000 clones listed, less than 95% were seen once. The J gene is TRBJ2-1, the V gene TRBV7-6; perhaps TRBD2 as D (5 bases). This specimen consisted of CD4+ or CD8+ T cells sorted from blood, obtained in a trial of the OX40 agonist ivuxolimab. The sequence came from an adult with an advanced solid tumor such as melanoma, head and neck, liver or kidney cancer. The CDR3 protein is CASSLAVPGSSYNEQFF. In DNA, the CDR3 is TGTGCCAGCAGCTTAGCGGTTCCTGGGAGCTCCTACAATGAGCAGTTCTTC.